A single TCR beta chain is shown here with its context. These data belong to a study of regulatory T cells in long-lasting Graves disease. This CDR3 is built from 18 residues. With 0 bases removed from V and 2 bases from J, the gap between germline ends came to 19 bases. Germline V gene data show CDR1 as SGHTA and CDR2 as FQGNSA. The time point denotes: newly diagnosed GD, antithyroid drugs for less than 3 months. PBMC-derived RNA was used for the TCR library. Sequencing libraries for TCR beta were prepared with iRepertoire HTBI primers and Arm-PCR of CDR3 regions. TCRdb analysed the multiplex PCR reads with MiXCR anew, one entry per CDR3 protein. The sample consists of approximately 270,000 distinct CDR3 sequences, around 19% of them appearing once. This same sample was also taken into another study, of T cells in Graves' hyperthyroidism and ophthalmopathy. According to that study: Exclusion criteria comprised uncontrolled infection, other autoimmune disease, pregnancy or lactation. Blood also contained most expanded thyroid clonotypes above 0.001.

This TCR came from a woman in her 30s with Graves disease. This sample comprised peripheral blood mononuclear cells (PBMCs), obtained at new diagnosis, from a patient treated with antithyroid drugs. This chain uses TRBV7-2 with TRBJ2-5, with D possibly being TRBD2 (6 bases). The CDR3: CASSLAPLTRTRQETQYF. The CDR3 DNA sequence: TGTGCCAGCAGCTTAGCTCCTTTGACTAGAACTAGACAAGAGACCCAGTACTTC.